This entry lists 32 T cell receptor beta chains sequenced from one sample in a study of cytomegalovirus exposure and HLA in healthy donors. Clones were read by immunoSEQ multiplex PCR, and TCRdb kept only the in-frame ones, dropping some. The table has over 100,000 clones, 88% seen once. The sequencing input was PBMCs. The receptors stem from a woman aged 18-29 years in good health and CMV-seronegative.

The CDR3 reads CASSTRTSGSNEQFF. CDR3 in DNA: TGTGCCAGCAGCACGAGGACTAGCGGGAGCAATGAGCAGTTCTTC. J is TRBJ2-1 and V is TRBV7-3; 13 nucleotides match TRBD2. This CDR3 has 15 amino acids. CDR1 and CDR2 (germline): SGHTA, FQGTGA. The trim removed 5 bases at V and 6 bases at J, leaving 4 bases unmatched.

CDR3 sequence reads: CASSVVQGEAFF. CDR3 DNA: TGTGCCAGCAGCGTAGTCCAGGGTGAAGCTTTCTTT. J is TRBJ1-1 and V is TRBV9; D might be TRBD1 (5 bases). V was trimmed by 0 bases and J by 7 bases, leaving 7 bases between them. Germline V gene sequence: CDR1 SGDLS, CDR2 YYNGEE. The CDR3 totals 12 residues.

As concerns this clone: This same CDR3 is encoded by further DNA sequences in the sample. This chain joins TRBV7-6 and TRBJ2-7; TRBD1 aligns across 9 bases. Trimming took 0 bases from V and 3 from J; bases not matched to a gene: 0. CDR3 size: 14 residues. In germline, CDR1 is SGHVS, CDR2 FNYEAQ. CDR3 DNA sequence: TGTGCCAGCAGCTTAGCGGGACAGGGCTACGAGCAGTACTTC. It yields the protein CASSLAGQGYEQYF.

The CDR3 region is CASSFNGDKNQPQHF. CDR3 in DNA: TGCGCCAGCAGCTTCAACGGGGACAAAAATCAGCCCCAGCATTTT. The gene calls are TRBV5-1 and TRBJ1-5; perhaps TRBD1 as D (6 bases). CDR1 SGHRS and CDR2 YFSETQ come from the germline V gene. This CDR3 is built from 15 residues. The V end lost 2 bases, the J end lost 4 bases, and 13 bases lay between the germline ends. Drawing the rest from reference TRBV5-1 and TRBJ1-5, the complete variable domain is KAGVTQTPRYLIKTRGQQVTLSCSPISGHRSVSWYQQTPGQGLQFLFEYFSETQRNKGNFPGRFSGRQFSNSRSEMNVSTLELGDSALYLCASSFNGDKNQPQHFGDGTRLSIL.

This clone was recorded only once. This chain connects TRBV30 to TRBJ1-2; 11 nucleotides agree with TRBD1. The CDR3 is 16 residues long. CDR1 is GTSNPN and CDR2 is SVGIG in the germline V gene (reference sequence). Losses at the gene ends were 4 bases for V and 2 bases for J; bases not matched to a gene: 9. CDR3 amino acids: CAWTSGTGGRNYGYTF. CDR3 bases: TGTGCCTGGACCTCCGGGACAGGGGGACGGAACTATGGCTACACCTTC.

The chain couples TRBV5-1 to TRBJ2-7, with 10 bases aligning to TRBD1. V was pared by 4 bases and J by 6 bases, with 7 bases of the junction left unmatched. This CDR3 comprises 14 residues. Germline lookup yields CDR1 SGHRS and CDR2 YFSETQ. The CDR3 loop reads CASSHGTGAGEQYF. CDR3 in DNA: TGCGCCAGCAGCCATGGGACAGGGGCCGGCGAGCAGTACTTC. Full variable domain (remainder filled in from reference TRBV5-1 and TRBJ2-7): KAGVTQTPRYLIKTRGQQVTLSCSPISGHRSVSWYQQTPGQGLQFLFEYFSETQRNKGNFPGRFSGRQFSNSRSEMNVSTLELGDSALYLCASSHGTGAGEQYFGPGTRLTVT.

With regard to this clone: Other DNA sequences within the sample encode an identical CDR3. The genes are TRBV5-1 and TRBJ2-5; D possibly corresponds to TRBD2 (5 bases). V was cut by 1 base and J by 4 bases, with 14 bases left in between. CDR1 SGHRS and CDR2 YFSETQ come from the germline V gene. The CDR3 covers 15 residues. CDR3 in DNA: TGCGCCAGCAGCTTGTCAGGTGGACGGGGAGAGACCCAGTACTTC. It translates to CASSLSGGRGETQYF. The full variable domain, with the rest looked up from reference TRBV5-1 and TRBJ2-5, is KAGVTQTPRYLIKTRGQQVTLSCSPISGHRSVSWYQQTPGQGLQFLFEYFSETQRNKGNFPGRFSGRQFSNSRSEMNVSTLELGDSALYLCASSLSGGRGETQYFGPGTRLLVL.

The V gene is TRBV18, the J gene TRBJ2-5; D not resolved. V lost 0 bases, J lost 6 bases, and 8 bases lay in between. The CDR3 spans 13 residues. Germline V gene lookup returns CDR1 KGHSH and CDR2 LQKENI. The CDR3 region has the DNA TGTGCCAGCTCACCACCTAAGCCAAAGACCCAGTACTTC. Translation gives CASSPPKPKTQYF.

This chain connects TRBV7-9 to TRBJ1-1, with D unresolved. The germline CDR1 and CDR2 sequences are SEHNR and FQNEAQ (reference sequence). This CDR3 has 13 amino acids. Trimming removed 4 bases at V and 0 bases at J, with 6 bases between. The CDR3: CASSSTVNTEAFF. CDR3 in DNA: TGTGCCAGCAGCTCCACAGTGAACACTGAAGCTTTCTTT.

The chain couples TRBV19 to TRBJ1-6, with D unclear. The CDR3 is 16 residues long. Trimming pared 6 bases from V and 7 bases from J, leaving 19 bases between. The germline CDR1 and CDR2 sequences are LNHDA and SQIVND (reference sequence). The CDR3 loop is CASSRWNAAENSPLHF. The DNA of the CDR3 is TGTGCCAGTAGCCGATGGAACGCGGCCGAGAATTCACCCCTCCACTTT. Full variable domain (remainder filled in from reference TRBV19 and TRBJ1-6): DGGITQSPKYLFRKEGQNVTLSCEQNLNHDAMYWYRQDPGQGLRLIYYSQIVNDFQKGDIAEGYSVSREKKESFPLTVTSAQKNPTAFYLCASSRWNAAENSPLHFGNGTRLTVT.

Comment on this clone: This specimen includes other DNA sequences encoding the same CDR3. The CDR3 coding sequence is TGTGCCAGCAGCCGGACAGGGAATGAAAAACTGTTTTTT. Its protein is CASSRTGNEKLFF. The gene calls are TRBV5-6 and TRBJ1-4; 8 bases are a match to TRBD1. The CDR3 length is 13 residues. Germline loops: CDR1 SGHDT, CDR2 YYEEEE. V shed 4 bases and J 5 bases; nucleotides not matched to a gene: 1.

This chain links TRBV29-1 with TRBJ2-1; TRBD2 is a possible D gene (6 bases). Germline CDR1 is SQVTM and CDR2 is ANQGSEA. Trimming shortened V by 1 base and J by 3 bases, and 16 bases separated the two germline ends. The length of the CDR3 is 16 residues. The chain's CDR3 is CSVEGGAGTLYNEQFF. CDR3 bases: TGCAGCGTTGAAGGAGGGGCCGGGACTCTCTACAATGAGCAGTTCTTC.

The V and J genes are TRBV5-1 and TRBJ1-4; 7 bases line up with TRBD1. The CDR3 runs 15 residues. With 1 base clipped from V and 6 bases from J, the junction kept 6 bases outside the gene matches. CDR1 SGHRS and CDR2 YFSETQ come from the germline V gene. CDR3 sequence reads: CASSLRDSRHEKLFF. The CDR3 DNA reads TGCGCCAGCAGCTTGAGGGACAGTCGGCATGAAAAACTGTTTTTT.

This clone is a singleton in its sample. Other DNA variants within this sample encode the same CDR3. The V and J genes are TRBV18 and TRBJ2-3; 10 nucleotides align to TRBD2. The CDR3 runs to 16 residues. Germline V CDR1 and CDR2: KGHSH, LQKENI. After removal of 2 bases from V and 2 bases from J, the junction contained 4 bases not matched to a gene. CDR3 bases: TGTGCCAGCTCACCAAAGAGCGGGGGGGCCACAGATACGCAGTATTTT. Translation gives CASSPKSGGATDTQYF.

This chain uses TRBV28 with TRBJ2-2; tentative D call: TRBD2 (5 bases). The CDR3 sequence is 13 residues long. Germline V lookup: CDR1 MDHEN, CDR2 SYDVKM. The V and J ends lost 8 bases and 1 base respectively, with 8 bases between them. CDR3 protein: CASVRGNTGELFF. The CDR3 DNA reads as TGTGCCAGCGTACGGGGGAACACCGGGGAGCTGTTTTTT. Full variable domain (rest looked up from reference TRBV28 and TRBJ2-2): DVKVTQSSRYLVKRTGEKVFLECVQDMDHENMFWYRQDPGLGLRLIYFSYDVKMKEKGDIPEGYSVSREKKERFSLILESASTNQTSMYLCASVRGNTGELFFGEGSRLTVL.

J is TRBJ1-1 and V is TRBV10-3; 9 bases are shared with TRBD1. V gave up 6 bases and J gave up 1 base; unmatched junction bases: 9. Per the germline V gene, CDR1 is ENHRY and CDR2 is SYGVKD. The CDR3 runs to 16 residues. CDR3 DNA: TGTGCCATCAGCCCCCGGGGACAGGGCCCGAACACTGAAGCTTTCTTT. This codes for CAISPRGQGPNTEAFF.

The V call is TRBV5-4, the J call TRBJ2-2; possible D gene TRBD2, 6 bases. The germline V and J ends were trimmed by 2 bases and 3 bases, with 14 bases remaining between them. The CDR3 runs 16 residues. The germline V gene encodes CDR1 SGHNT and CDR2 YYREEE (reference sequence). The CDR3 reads CASSLTLGTYTGELFF. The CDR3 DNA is TGTGCCAGCAGCTTAACTCTCGGGACTTACACCGGGGAGCTGTTTTTT.

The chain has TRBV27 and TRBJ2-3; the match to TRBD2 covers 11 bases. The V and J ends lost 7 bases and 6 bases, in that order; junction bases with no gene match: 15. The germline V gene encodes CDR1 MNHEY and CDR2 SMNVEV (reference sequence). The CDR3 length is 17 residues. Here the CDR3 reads CASTSPTSGGRPDTQYF. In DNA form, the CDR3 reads TGTGCCAGCACTTCGCCCACTAGCGGGGGCCGGCCGGATACGCAGTATTTT.

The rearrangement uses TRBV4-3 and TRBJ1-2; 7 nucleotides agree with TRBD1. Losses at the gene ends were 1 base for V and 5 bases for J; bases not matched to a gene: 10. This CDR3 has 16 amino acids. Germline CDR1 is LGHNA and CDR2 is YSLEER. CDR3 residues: CASSQARSDRTYGYTF. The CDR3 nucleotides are TGCGCCAGCAGCCAAGCCCGTTCGGACAGGACGTATGGCTACACCTTC.

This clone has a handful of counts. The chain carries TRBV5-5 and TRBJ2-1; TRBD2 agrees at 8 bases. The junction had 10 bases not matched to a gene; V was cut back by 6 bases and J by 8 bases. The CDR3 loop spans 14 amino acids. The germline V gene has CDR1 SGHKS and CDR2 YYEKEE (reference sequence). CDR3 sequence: CASTRGGQGDEQFF. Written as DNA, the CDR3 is TGTGCCAGCACCCGGGGGGGTCAAGGGGATGAGCAGTTCTTC.

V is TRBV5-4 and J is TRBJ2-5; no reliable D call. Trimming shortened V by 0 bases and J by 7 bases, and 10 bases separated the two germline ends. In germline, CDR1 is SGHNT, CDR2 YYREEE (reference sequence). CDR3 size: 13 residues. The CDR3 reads CASSLDQEGTQYF. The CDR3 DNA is TGTGCCAGCAGCTTGGACCAGGAAGGGACCCAGTACTTC.

CDR3: CASSQVGTGDTYEQYF. CDR3 DNA: TGTGCCAGCAGCCAAGTTGGGACAGGGGATACATACGAGCAGTACTTC. The genes are TRBV4-2 and TRBJ2-7; TRBD1 agrees at 10 bases. In germline, CDR1 is LGHNA, CDR2 YNFKEQ. V was clipped by 1 base and J by 4 bases; unmatched bases: 7. This CDR3 has 16 amino acids.

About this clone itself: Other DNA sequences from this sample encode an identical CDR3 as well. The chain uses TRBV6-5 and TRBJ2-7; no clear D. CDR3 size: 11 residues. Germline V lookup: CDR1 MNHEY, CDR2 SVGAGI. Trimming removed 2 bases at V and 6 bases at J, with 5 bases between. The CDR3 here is CASSYGGEQYF. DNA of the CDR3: TGTGCCAGCAGTTACGGCGGCGAGCAGTACTTC.

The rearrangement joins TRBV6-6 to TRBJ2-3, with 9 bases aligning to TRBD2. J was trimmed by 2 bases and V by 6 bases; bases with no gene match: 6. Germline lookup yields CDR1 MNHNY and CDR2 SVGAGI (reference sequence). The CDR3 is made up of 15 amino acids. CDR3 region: CASRVAGAFTDTQYF. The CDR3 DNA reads TGTGCCAGCAGAGTAGCGGGGGCATTCACAGATACGCAGTATTTT.

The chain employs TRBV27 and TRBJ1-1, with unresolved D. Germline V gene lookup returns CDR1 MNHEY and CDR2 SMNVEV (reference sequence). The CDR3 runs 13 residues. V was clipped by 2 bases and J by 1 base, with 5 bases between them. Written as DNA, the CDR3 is TGTGCCAGCAGTTTACACAGGAACACTGAAGCTTTCTTT. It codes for CASSLHRNTEAFF.

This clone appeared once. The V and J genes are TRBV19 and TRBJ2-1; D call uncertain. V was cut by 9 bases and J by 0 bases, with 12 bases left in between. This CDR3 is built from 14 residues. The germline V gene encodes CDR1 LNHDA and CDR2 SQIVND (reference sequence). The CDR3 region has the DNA TGTGCCAGCAAGGAGCTGAGCTCCTACAATGAGCAGTTCTTC. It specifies CASKELSSYNEQFF.

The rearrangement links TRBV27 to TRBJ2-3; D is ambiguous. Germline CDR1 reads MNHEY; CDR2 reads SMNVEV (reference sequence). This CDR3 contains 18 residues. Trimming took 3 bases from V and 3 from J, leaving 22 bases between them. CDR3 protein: CASSLHTLLGDGTDTQYF. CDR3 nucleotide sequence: TGTGCCAGCAGTTTGCATACCCTGCTTGGAGACGGGACAGATACGCAGTATTTT.

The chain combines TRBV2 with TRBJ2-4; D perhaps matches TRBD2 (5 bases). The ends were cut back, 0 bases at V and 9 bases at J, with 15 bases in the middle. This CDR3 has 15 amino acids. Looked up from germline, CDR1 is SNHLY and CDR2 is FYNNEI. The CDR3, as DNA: TGTGCCAGCAGTGAAGCACAGCGGTCCAAGGGCATTCAGTACTTC. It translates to CASSEAQRSKGIQYF.

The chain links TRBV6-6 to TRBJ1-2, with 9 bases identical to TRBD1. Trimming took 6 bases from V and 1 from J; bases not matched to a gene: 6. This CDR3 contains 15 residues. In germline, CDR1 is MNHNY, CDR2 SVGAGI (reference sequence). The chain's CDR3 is CASRPQTGGNYGYTF. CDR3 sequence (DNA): TGTGCCAGCAGGCCACAGACAGGGGGTAACTATGGCTACACCTTC.

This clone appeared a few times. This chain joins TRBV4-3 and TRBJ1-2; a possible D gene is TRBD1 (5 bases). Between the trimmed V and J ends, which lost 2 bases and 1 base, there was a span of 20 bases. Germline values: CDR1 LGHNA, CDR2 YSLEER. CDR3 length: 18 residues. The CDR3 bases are TGCGCCAGCAGCCAAATTGGAGACCGCCCGGGGGTTAACTATGGCTACACCTTC. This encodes CASSQIGDRPGVNYGYTF.

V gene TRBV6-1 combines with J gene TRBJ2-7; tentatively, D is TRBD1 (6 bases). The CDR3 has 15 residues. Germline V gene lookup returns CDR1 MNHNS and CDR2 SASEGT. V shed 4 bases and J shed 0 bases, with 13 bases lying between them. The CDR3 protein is CASSGSGAFSYEQYF. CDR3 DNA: TGTGCCAGCAGTGGTTCAGGGGCATTCTCCTACGAGCAGTACTTC.

This chain's CDR3 is CSARGSTGQYF. In nucleotides, the CDR3 is TGCAGTGCTAGAGGTAGTACAGGGCAGTACTTC. The rearrangement uses TRBV20-1 and TRBJ2-7; possibly TRBD1 for D (5 bases). This CDR3 region has 11 residues. Per the germline V gene, CDR1 is DFQATT and CDR2 is SNEGSKA (reference sequence). The V gene lost 1 base and the J gene lost 9 bases, with 10 bases spanning the gap.